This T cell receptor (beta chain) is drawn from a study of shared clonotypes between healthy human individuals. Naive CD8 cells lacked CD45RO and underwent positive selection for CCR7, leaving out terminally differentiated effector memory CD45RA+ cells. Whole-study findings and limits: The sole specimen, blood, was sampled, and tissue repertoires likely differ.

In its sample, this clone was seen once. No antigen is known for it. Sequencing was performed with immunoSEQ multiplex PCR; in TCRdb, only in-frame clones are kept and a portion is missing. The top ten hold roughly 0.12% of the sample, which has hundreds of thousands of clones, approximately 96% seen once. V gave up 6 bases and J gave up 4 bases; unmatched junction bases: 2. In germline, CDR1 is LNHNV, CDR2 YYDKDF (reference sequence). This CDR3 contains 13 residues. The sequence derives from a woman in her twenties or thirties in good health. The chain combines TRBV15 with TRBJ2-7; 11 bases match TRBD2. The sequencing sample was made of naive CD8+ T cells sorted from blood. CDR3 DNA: TGTGCCACCAGACTAGCGGGAGCGTACGAGCAGTACTTC. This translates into CATRLAGAYEQYF.